Given below is one T cell receptor (beta chain) in context. Its antigen is currently not known. No per-base quality is available; no much larger clone lies one base away. These data are taken from a study of OX40 agonist ivuxolimab in advanced cancers. Regarding the complete study: Ivuxolimab was an agonistic, fully human IgG2 monoclonal antibody directed against OX40 (CD134), a costimulatory receptor. Intravenous ivuxolimab was administered to patients every 2 weeks at six dose levels: 0.01, 0.1, 0.3, 1.5, 3 and 10 mg/kg. Among the 50 to 55 dose-escalation patients, approximately 20 had hepatocellular carcinoma, roughly 15 melanoma, 9 renal cell carcinoma and 9 head and neck cancer. In the dose-escalation cohort, 75% to 90% of patients were male, and the mean age was around 65 years with a range of about 23 to 79. Patients were allowed to have had prior anti-PD-1, anti-PD-L1 or anti-CTLA-4 therapy, and more than 30% of the dose-escalation patients had previously received checkpoint inhibitors. Partial responses occurred in three dose-escalation patients, of whom one had hepatocellular carcinoma and two had cutaneous melanoma. The purpose of peripheral TCRbeta sequencing was to test whether ivuxolimab changed TCR sequence diversity and led to clonal T-cell expansion. The paper describes the monotherapy dose-escalation part (N of about 52 patients) of the phase I trial of ivuxolimab.

For sequencing of the TCRbeta CDR3 region, genomic DNA was extracted from the sorted cells. The immunoSEQ Assay was used to sequence the TCRbeta CDR3 regions. The immuneACCESS repertoire file appears here via TCRdb, limited to in-frame rearrangements. These files lack a portion of the clones; in checked studies, under half of the deficit traces to unresolved V genes, and the cause of the others is not known. The sample table contains over 95,000 clones; only one count was recorded for 91% of them. Jointly, the top ten make up roughly 0.33% of the sample. The trial excluded patients who had a history of autoimmune disease or who were on systemic immunosuppression. Peripheral blood for TCR sequencing was collected from all dose cohorts at baseline, on cycle 4 day 1, and on cycle 7 day 1. Samples came from an open-label, multicenter, first-in-human phase I dose-escalation trial of ivuxolimab. The trial enrolled adults with locally advanced or metastatic head and neck squamous cell, hepatocellular, melanoma or renal cell carcinoma. CD4+ and CD8+ T cells were sorted separately from peripheral blood before TCR sequencing.

General findings and caveats noted by the study authors: At doses of 0.1 to 3.0 mg/kg, clonal expansion of both CD4+ and CD8+ blood T cells was observed from baseline to week 6. Low levels of normalized T-cell clonal expansion were also seen in some nonresponding patients. Partial responders in the 0.1-3.0 mg/kg groups had among the lowest normalized peripheral clonal expansion, especially among CD8+ T cells. After ivuxolimab, CD8+ T cells had more expanded clones than CD4+ T cells on average. The antigen specificity of the peripheral T cells that underwent clonal expansion was not determined.

The sample in question was CD4+ or CD8+ T cells sorted from blood, obtained in a trial of the OX40 agonist ivuxolimab. This TCR derives from an adult with an advanced solid tumor such as melanoma, head and neck, liver or kidney cancer.

The CDR3 is CATSRDPGSFGNEQFF. The DNA reads as follows: TGTGCCACCAGCAGAGATCCGGGGAGCTTCGGCAATGAGCAGTTCTTC. The chain was built from TRBV15 and TRBJ2-1; matching of 5 bases hints at TRBD2 as the D gene. Taken from cysteine to phenylalanine, the CDR3 has 16 residues. The only DNA kept is the CDR3, 48 bases in frame from the first base. V is cut by 0 bases and J by 6 bases, and the space between the germline ends is 15 bases. CDR1 and CDR2, per the germline V gene (reference sequence), are LNHNV and YYDKDF.